The sequence of this T cell receptor (beta chain) was determined in a study of molecular identifiers for immune sequencing clone quantification. This clonotype came up a few times. Trimming cost V 7 bases and J 2 bases, with 18 bases left between them. The CDR3 loop spans 15 amino acids. CDR1 is MNHNY and CDR2 is SVGAGI in the germline V gene (reference sequence). TCRdb called the PCR reads again in MiXCR, with one record for every CDR3 protein. Of over 550,000 distinct CDR3 sequences in the sample, about 25% were seen once. This receptor was identified in a human donor in good health. Some libraries in this study had Jurkat cell RNA spiked in. Sequencing used naive CD8+ T cells from blood, with Jurkat cell RNA spiked in. Subset defined: FACS-sorted CD8+CD4-CCR7+CD45RA+ naive T cells. V gene TRBV6-6 combines with J gene TRBJ2-7, with TRBD1 as a possible D gene (5 bases). DNA of the CDR3: TGTGCCAGCACTAAAGGGCAGGGTGGGGCCTACGAGCAGTACTTC. Translation: CASTKGQGGAYEQYF.